Here is one T cell receptor beta chain with its context. Antigen specificity is unknown. The data originate from a study of T cells after yellow fever vaccination. Study observations and caveats: Most clones from primary vaccination resurfaced after the booster (approximately 96% CD4, 70% to 90% CD8).

CDR1 SSHAT and CDR2 FNYEAQ come from the germline V gene (reference sequence). Unmatched junction bases numbered 11, after V lost 2 bases and J lost 4 bases. The CDR3 contains 19 residues. MiXCR, applied by TCRdb to the 5' RACE reads, yields one record per CDR3 protein. Of approximately 300,000 distinct CDR3 sequences in the sample, roughly a tenth were seen once. This sequence was found in a man between 18 and 29 years old who received the YFV17D yellow fever vaccine. The J gene is TRBJ2-1, the V gene TRBV7-7, with 13 bases aligning to TRBD2. This specimen was CD4+ T cells sorted from PBMCs, taken 45 days after the yellow fever booster vaccination. The CDR3 here is CASSLSFGTSGAIYNEQFF. The CDR3 DNA reads as TGTGCCAGCAGCTTATCCTTTGGGACTAGCGGGGCTATTTACAATGAGCAGTTCTTC.